The rows below give T cell receptor beta chains drawn from one sample of a study of T-cell memory formation after mild COVID-19. In TCRdb, the 5' RACE reads were re-called with MiXCR into one record per CDR3 protein. This table has about 470,000 distinct CDR3 sequences, 20% to 30% appearing once. Source material: PBMCs or a T cell subset sorted from them (not recorded which). The receptor set was obtained from an adult woman who had mild COVID-19 (a few samples of this study predate the infection). Cell type and time point are not known. Both conserved end residues are part of each CDR3. The D gene is left open where the match is weak. A row's size may be missing; if present it is once, few, many or a size class.

TRBJ2-2 | NA | TRBV20-1 | NA | CSASSIERDTGELFF | TGCAGTGCTAGTTCAATCGAGAGGGACACCGGGGAGCTGTTTTTT
TRBJ1-5 | NA | TRBV27 | NA | CASRARVRANRQTSNQPQHF | TGTGCCAGCAGGGCCCGAGTCCGTGCCAATCGACAGACTAGCAATCAGCCCCAGCATTTT
TRBJ2-6 | few | TRBV20-1 | NA | CSATTGSGANVLTF | TGCAGTGCCACGACCGGGTCTGGGGCCAACGTCCTGACTTTC
TRBJ2-1 | NA | TRBV12-3/TRBV12-4 | TRBD2 | CASNPSGGYNEQFF | TGTGCCAGCAACCCCTCGGGGGGTTACAATGAGCAGTTCTTC
TRBJ2-2 | few | TRBV18 | NA | CASLPSEYSGELFF | TGTGCCAGCCTACCTAGCGAGTATTCCGGGGAGCTGTTTTTT
TRBJ2-2 | NA | TRBV12-3/TRBV12-4 | TRBD1 | CASSPGQMVTGELFF | TGTGCCAGCAGCCCGGGACAGATGGTCACCGGGGAGCTGTTTTTT
TRBJ1-2 | NA | TRBV7-2 | NA | CASSLGVIGWTANYGYTF | TGTGCCAGCAGCTTAGGGGTGATCGGCTGGACAGCGAACTATGGCTACACCTTC
TRBJ1-6 | NA | TRBV3-1 | NA | CASSRGRNSPLHF | TGTGCCAGCAGCCGCGGACGGAATTCACCCCTCCACTTT
TRBJ2-7 | few | TRBV18 | NA | CASSPSLARGAYEQYF | TGTGCCAGCTCACCATCTCTCGCCAGGGGGGCCTACGAGCAGTACTTC
TRBJ2-2 | NA | TRBV4-1 | NA | CASSQIQDTGELFF | TGCGCCAGCAGCCAAATACAGGACACCGGGGAGCTGTTTTTT
TRBJ2-7 | few | TRBV2 | NA | CASSSTGKRGYEQYF | TGTGCCAGCAGTTCCACAGGGAAGAGAGGGTACGAGCAGTACTTC